What follows is one T cell receptor (beta chain) and its context. What it binds is unknown. The sample belongs to a study of OX40 agonist ivuxolimab in advanced cancers. Study overall: The patients' treatment was ivuxolimab, an agonistic anti-OX40 (CD134) antibody.

The CDR3 is 13 residues long. Germline V gene data show CDR1 as LNHDA and CDR2 as SQIVND (reference sequence). Trimming cost V 10 bases and J 5 bases, with 15 bases left between them. At baseline, cycle 4 day 1, and cycle 7 day 1, blood was sampled. The protocol was immunoSEQ multiplex PCR, while the TCRdb copy is restricted to in-frame clones and leaves out a portion. The sample carries fewer than 90,000 clones, around nine tenths recorded once. Study results and limitations: Some nonresponders also had low normalized T-cell clonal expansion. Doses of 0.1 to 3.0 mg/kg were accompanied by clonal expansion of CD4+ and CD8+ blood T cells by week 6.

V and J are TRBV19 and TRBJ1-3, with D perhaps TRBD1 (6 bases). The material was CD4+ or CD8+ T cells sorted from blood, obtained in a trial of the OX40 agonist ivuxolimab. This sequence was found in an adult with an advanced solid tumor such as melanoma, head and neck, liver or kidney cancer. The chain's CDR3 is CATTPGHRNTIYF. The CDR3 coding sequence is TGTGCCACGACCCCGGGACACAGAAACACCATATATTTT. The variable domain in full, completed from reference TRBV19 and TRBJ1-3, reads DGGITQSPKYLFRKEGQNVTLSCEQNLNHDAMYWYRQDPGQGLRLIYYSQIVNDFQKGDIAEGYSVSREKKESFPLTVTSAQKNPTAFYLCATTPGHRNTIYFGEGSWLTVV.